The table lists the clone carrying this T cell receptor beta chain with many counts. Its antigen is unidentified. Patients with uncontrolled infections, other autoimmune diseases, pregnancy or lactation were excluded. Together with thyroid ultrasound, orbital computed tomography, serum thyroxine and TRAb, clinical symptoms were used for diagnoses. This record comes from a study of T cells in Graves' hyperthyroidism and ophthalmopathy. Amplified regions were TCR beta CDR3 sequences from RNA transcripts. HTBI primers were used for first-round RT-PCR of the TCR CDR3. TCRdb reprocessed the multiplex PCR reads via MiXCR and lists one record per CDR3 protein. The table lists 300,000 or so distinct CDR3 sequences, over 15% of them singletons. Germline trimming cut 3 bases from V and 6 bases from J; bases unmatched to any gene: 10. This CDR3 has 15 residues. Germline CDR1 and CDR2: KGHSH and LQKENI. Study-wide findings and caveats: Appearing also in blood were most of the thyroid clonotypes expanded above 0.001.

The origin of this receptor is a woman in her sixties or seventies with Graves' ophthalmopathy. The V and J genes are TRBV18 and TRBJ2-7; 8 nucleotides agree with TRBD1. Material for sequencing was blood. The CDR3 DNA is TGTGCCAGCTCACCCAACCAGGGGGCTGACGGCGAGCAGTACTTC. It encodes CASSPNQGADGEQYF.